The present TCR beta chain was sequenced within a study of STAT5B mutations in CD4+ large granular lymphocyte leukemia. Worth noting for this clone: Antigen specificity is unknown.

Trimming took 4 bases from V and 1 from J, leaving 14 bases between them. This CDR3 has 15 residues. Germline V CDR1 and CDR2: SGHRS, YFSETQ. Assay used: immunoSEQ multiplex PCR; TCRdb lists only in-frame clones, some missing. The table has tens of thousands of clones, about 71% seen once; the top ten hold roughly 4%. General observations from the study: Main leukemic clonotypes were patient-specific, but around 25% appeared at low frequency elsewhere.

The sequenced sample consisted of CD4+ T cells from blood buffy coats. The receptor's source is a human donor in good health. The chain links TRBV5-1 to TRBJ1-1; tentative D call: TRBD1 (5 bases). CDR3 coding DNA: TGCGCCAGCAGCGCGGGCGACAGAGCGAACACTGAAGCTTTCTTT. Its protein is CASSAGDRANTEAFF.